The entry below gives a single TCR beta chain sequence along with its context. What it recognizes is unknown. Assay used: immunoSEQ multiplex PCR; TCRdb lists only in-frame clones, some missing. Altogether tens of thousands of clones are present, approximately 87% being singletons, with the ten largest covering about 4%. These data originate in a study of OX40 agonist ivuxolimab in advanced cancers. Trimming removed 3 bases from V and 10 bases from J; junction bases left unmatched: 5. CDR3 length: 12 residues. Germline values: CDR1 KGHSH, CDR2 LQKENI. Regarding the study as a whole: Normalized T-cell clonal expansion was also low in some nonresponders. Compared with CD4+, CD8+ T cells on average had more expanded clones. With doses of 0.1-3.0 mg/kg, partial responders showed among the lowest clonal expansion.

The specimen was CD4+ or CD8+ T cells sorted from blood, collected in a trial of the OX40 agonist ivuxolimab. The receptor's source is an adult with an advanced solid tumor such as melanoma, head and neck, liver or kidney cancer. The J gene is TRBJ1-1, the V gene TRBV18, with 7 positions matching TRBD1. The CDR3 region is CASSPQGEGAFF. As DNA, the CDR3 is TGTGCCAGCTCACCCCAGGGGGAAGGAGCTTTCTTT.